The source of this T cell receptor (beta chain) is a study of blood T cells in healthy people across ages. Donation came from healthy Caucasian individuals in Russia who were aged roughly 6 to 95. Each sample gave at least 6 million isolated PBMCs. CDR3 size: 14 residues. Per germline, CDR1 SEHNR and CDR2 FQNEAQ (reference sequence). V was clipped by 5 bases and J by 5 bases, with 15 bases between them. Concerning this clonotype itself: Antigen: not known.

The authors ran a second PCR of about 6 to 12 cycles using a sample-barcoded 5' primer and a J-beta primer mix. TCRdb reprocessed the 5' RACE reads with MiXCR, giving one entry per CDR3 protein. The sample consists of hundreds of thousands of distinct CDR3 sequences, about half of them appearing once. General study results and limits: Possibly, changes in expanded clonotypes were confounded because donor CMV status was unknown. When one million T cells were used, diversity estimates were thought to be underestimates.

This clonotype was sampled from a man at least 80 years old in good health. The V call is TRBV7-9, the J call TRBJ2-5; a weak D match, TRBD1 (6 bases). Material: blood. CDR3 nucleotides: TGTGCCAGCAGCAAGAACACTAGGGGGGAGACCCAGTACTTC. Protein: CASSKNTRGETQYF.